The 16 T cell receptor beta chains reported below all come from one sample, sequenced in a study of human T cells and chemical hapten exposure. Indicated time point: patch test 1, 2 weeks after DPC sensitization. Treatment: therapeutic diphenylcyclopropenone sensitization with weekly scalp DPC. TCRdb passed the RACE reads through MiXCR, listing each CDR3 protein once. The sample has tens of thousands of distinct CDR3 sequences; approximately 8.6% are singletons. Sample: whole blood, taken in connection with sensitization to the hapten diphenylcyclopropenone (DPC). The receptors come from a woman between 40 and 50 years old with alopecia areata. Some clones in this sample may be carry-over from other donors' samples.

The genes are TRBV5-5 and TRBJ1-1; TRBD1 matches 7 bases. Per germline, CDR1 SGHKS and CDR2 YYEKEE (reference sequence). The J segment lost 0 bases and the V segment lost 7 bases, leaving 9 bases of the junction unmatched. The CDR3 is 15 residues long. CDR3 sequence reads: CASEEGQYMNTEAFF. As DNA, the CDR3 is TGTGCCAGCGAAGAGGGACAGTACATGAACACTGAAGCTTTCTTT.

This clonotype has more than one count but fewer than ten. This chain joins TRBV5-1 and TRBJ1-2, with no clear D. This CDR3 region has 14 residues. Trimming took off 4 bases at V and 3 bases at J, with 13 bases between the two ends. CDR1 is SGHRS and CDR2 is YFSETQ in the germline V gene. This chain's CDR3 is CASSTTDGHYGYTF. The CDR3 DNA reads TGCGCCAGCAGCACTACGGACGGGCACTATGGCTACACCTTC.

This clonotype was seen more than once but under ten times. V and J are TRBV6-1 and TRBJ2-3, with 12 positions matching TRBD1. Germline loops: CDR1 MNHNS, CDR2 SASEGT. The CDR3 is 17 residues long. Losses at the gene ends were 7 bases for V and 2 bases for J; bases not matched to a gene: 10. The CDR3 DNA follows: TGTGCCAGCACCGGGACAGGGGGCATGATGTTCACAGATACGCAGTATTTT. Translating gives CASTGTGGMMFTDTQYF.

The rearrangement links TRBV5-1 to TRBJ2-3, with D tentatively TRBD1 (6 bases). This CDR3 contains 13 residues. Trimming took off 1 base at V and 10 bases at J, with 13 bases between the two ends. Germline loops: CDR1 SGHRS, CDR2 YFSETQ. The CDR3 DNA reads TGCGCCAGCAGCTTGAGTTTCCAGGGGTCGCAGTATTTT. Residues: CASSLSFQGSQYF.

This clonotype occurred a few times. The J gene is TRBJ2-7, the V gene TRBV12-3 or TRBV12-4; no clear D. Trimming took 3 bases from V and 6 from J, leaving 9 bases between them. The CDR3 runs 12 residues. CDR3 sequence reads: CASSLVYGEQYF. CDR3 nucleotide sequence: TGTGCCAGCAGTTTGGTATACGGCGAGCAGTACTTC.

This clonotype was observed a few times. This rearrangement joins TRBV6-5 to TRBJ2-5; D is uncertain. Trimming shortened V by 0 bases and J by 0 bases, and 11 bases separated the two germline ends. CDR1 is MNHEY, CDR2 SVGAGI, per germline. The CDR3 spans 16 residues. The CDR3: CASSYSGNQYQETQYF. The CDR3 nucleotides are TGTGCCAGCAGTTACTCGGGGAACCAGTACCAAGAGACCCAGTACTTC.

The chain is built from TRBV5-3 and TRBJ2-2; D might be TRBD1 or TRBD2, each matching 6 bases. TRBV5-3 counts as an open reading frame of uncertain function. V was pared by 6 bases and J by 4 bases, with 10 bases between. The CDR3 extends over 13 amino acids. The CDR3 bases are TGTGCCAGAAACGGGGGCGGCACCGGGGAGCTGTTTTTT. It codes for CARNGGGTGELFF.

This clonotype has ten or more counts. V is TRBV3-1 and J is TRBJ2-2; the match to TRBD2 covers 10 bases. Germline trimming cut 0 bases from V and 4 bases from J; bases unmatched to any gene: 8. The CDR3 sequence is 18 residues long. The germline V gene has CDR1 LGHDT and CDR2 YNNKEL (reference sequence). CDR3 amino acids: CASSQDLLAGALTGELFF. CDR3 DNA: TGTGCCAGCAGCCAAGATTTGCTAGCGGGGGCCCTCACCGGGGAGCTGTTTTTT.

This clonotype was seen many times. The rearrangement joins TRBV12-3 or TRBV12-4 to TRBJ2-2; no clear D. V dropped 1 base and J dropped 1 base, with 4 bases sitting between them. The CDR3 covers 14 residues. CDR3 region: CASSLVGNTGELFF. CDR3 DNA sequence: TGTGCCAGCAGTTTAGTGGGGAACACCGGGGAGCTGTTTTTT.

V gene TRBV12-3 or TRBV12-4 combines with J gene TRBJ1-5; D is unresolved. The CDR3 sequence is 15 residues long. The ends were cut back, 0 bases at V and 0 bases at J, with 6 bases in the middle. The CDR3 spells CASSLAGNSNQPQHF. The CDR3 coding sequence is TGTGCCAGCAGTTTAGCGGGAAATAGCAATCAGCCCCAGCATTTT.

This clonotype was recorded many times. The chain joins TRBV11-1 to TRBJ1-6; no clear D gene. Trimming cost V 5 bases and J 6 bases, with 8 bases left between them. The CDR3 has 13 residues. Per the germline V gene, CDR1 is SGHAT and CDR2 is FQDESV (reference sequence). The CDR3 sequence is CASSREINSPLHF. In nucleotides, the CDR3 is TGTGCCAGCAGCCGGGAAATTAATTCACCCCTCCACTTT.

This clonotype was recorded a few times. V and J are TRBV28 and TRBJ2-3; D could derive from TRBD1 or TRBD2 (6 bases each). Germline lookup yields CDR1 MDHEN and CDR2 SYDVKM. The CDR3 covers 22 residues. V was clipped by 2 bases and J by 0 bases, with 30 bases between them. The CDR3 nucleotides read TGTGCCAGCAGTTTAACTCTCGGGGGACATCCCGTCAGCGGGTCCAGCACAGATACGCAGTATTTT. This translates into CASSLTLGGHPVSGSSTDTQYF.

There are many counts of this clonotype. The chain has TRBV5-1 and TRBJ2-7, with D tentatively TRBD1 or TRBD2 (5 bases each). Germline V lookup: CDR1 SGHRS, CDR2 YFSETQ. CDR3 length: 13 residues. V lost 1 base and J lost 3, with 8 bases in between. The CDR3 DNA sequence: TGCGCCAGCAGCTTGCGGGGCGGCTACGAGCAGTACTTC. This sequence encodes CASSLRGGYEQYF.

Many counts were recorded for this clonotype. The chain couples TRBV4-1 to TRBJ1-1; no definite D call. This CDR3 comprises 13 residues. V was trimmed by 6 bases and J by 4 bases, leaving 12 bases between them. In germline, CDR1 is MGHRA, CDR2 YSYEKL. The DNA of the CDR3 is TGCGCCAGCAGTCCCCCCGGACCCACTGAAGCTTTCTTT. Encoded protein: CASSPPGPTEAFF.

This clonotype was picked up a small number of times. The rearrangement uses TRBV5-1 and TRBJ1-1; perhaps TRBD1 as D (6 bases). The CDR3 runs to 15 residues. Germline values: CDR1 SGHRS, CDR2 YFSETQ. Trimming removed 0 bases at V and 1 base at J, with 10 bases between. The CDR3 nucleotides read TGCGCCAGCAGCTTGGTACAGGGCGGGAACACTGAAGCTTTCTTT. Residues: CASSLVQGGNTEAFF.

The V call is TRBV3-1, the J call TRBJ2-7; 7 nucleotides align to TRBD1. Germline loops: CDR1 LGHDT, CDR2 YNNKEL (reference sequence). Trimming cost V 1 base and J 1 base; bases outside gene matches: 4. This CDR3 comprises 15 residues. CDR3 region: CASSQGGTASYEQYF. The CDR3 bases are TGTGCCAGCAGCCAAGGAGGGACAGCGTCCTACGAGCAGTACTTC.